Presented here are 14 T cell receptor beta chains from one specimen sequenced in a study of shared clonotypes between healthy human individuals. Using immunoSEQ multiplex PCR, the repertoire was profiled, and TCRdb retains in-frame clones only, with some absent. In the table there are 950,000 to 1,100,000 clones, more than 65% of which are singletons. Sequencing was carried out using memory CD4+ T cells sorted from blood. As for subset: CD45RA-negative fraction. The source of these receptors is a man in his late teens or twenties in good health.

This chain joins TRBV9 and TRBJ2-1; D is undetermined. This CDR3 spans 13 amino acids. With 3 bases removed from V and 6 bases from J, the gap between germline ends came to 10 bases. CDR1 and CDR2 (germline): SGDLS, YYNGEE. The CDR3 loop reads CASSESQLNEQFF. CDR3 DNA: TGTGCCAGCAGCGAGTCGCAGCTCAATGAGCAGTTCTTC.

Remarks on this clone: A much bigger clone sits one base away, suggesting this may be a read error. This CDR3 is also generated by other DNA sequences in the sample. V usage is TRBV20-1 and J usage is TRBJ2-5; D not resolved. Germline assignment: CDR1 DFQATT and CDR2 SNEGSKA (reference sequence). Trimming pared 6 bases from V and 5 bases from J, leaving 10 bases between. This CDR3 has 11 amino acids. This CDR3 reads CSALSSETQYF. CDR3 in DNA: TGCAGTGCCCTGAGTTCGGAGACCCAGTACTTC.

The rearrangement links TRBV19 to TRBJ1-5; no definite D call. The germline V gene encodes CDR1 LNHDA and CDR2 SQIVND (reference sequence). Trimming left V 6 bases short and J 0 bases short, with 15 bases between. The CDR3 has 16 residues. The CDR3 sequence: CASSPLGANSNQPQHF. The CDR3 DNA follows: TGTGCCAGTAGCCCCCTCGGTGCGAATAGCAATCAGCCCCAGCATTTT.

CDR3 in amino acids: CAWSVGGGQVEQFF. DNA for the CDR3: TGTGCCTGGAGTGTAGGGGGAGGGCAGGTTGAGCAGTTCTTC. This chain uses TRBV30 with TRBJ2-1, with TRBD2 as a possible D gene (7 bases). CDR3 length: 14 residues. The germline V and J ends were trimmed by 0 bases and 9 bases, with 15 bases remaining between them. Germline CDR1 is GTSNPN and CDR2 is SVGIG (reference sequence). Full variable domain (missing parts from reference TRBV30 and TRBJ2-1): SQTIHQWPATLVQPVGSPLSLECTVEGTSNPNLYWYRQAAGRGLQLLFYSVGIGQISSEVPQNLSASRPQDRQFILSSKKLLLSDSGFYLCAWSVGGGQVEQFFGPGTRLTVL.

The V call is TRBV30, the J call TRBJ1-5, with D possibly being TRBD1 (5 bases). V dropped 5 bases and J dropped 7 bases, with 21 bases sitting between them. Per the germline V gene, CDR1 is GTSNPN and CDR2 is SVGIG (reference sequence). There are 15 residues in the CDR3. The chain's CDR3 is CAWSGTQGSGQPQHF. As DNA, the CDR3 is TGTGCCTGGTCCGGGACCCAAGGTAGTGGCCAGCCCCAGCATTTT.

V is TRBV4-2 and J is TRBJ2-3, with TRBD1 matching over 11 bases. Losses at the gene ends were 9 bases for V and 4 bases for J; bases not matched to a gene: 6. Looked up from germline, CDR1 is LGHNA and CDR2 is YNFKEQ. The CDR3 has 14 residues. CDR3 DNA: TGTGCCAGTCAGGACAGGGGGCGCGCAGATACGCAGTATTTT. Amino acids: CASQDRGRADTQYF.

This chain uses TRBV11-2 with TRBJ2-5; TRBD2 aligns across 10 bases. This CDR3 comprises 16 residues. Germline V gene lookup returns CDR1 SGHAT and CDR2 FQNNGV. With 1 base clipped from V and 2 bases from J, the junction kept 4 bases outside the gene matches. The CDR3 loop reads CASSLGTSGPQETQYF. DNA of the CDR3: TGTGCCAGCAGCTTAGGGACTAGCGGACCTCAAGAGACCCAGTACTTC.

This clone was seen just once. The chain combines TRBV11-2 with TRBJ2-7, with D perhaps TRBD1 (6 bases). The V gene's germline CDR1 is SGHAT and CDR2 FQNNGV. V lost 1 base and J 5 bases, leaving 18 bases between the germline ends. The CDR3 is made up of 16 amino acids. Here the CDR3 DNA reads TGTGCCAGCAGCTTAGCCCCGACAGGATCGATCGACGAGCAGTACTTC. Residues: CASSLAPTGSIDEQYF.

This clone has just a few counts. The chain employs TRBV2 and TRBJ1-1; D perhaps matches TRBD1 (6 bases). Trimming took off 11 bases at V and 1 base at J, with 14 bases between the two ends. The germline CDR1 and CDR2 sequences are SNHLY and FYNNEI. This CDR3 region has 13 residues. The CDR3 loop reads CAGTQGQNTEAFF. The CDR3 region has the DNA TGTGCCGGGACTCAGGGACAGAACACTGAAGCTTTCTTT.

This sequence joins TRBV18 and TRBJ2-7; D is undetermined. V lost 4 bases and J 6 bases, leaving 16 bases between the germline ends. The CDR3 consists of 14 residues. Looked up from germline, CDR1 is KGHSH and CDR2 is LQKENI. CDR3 amino acids: CASSQANTPSEQYF. The CDR3 region has the DNA TGTGCCAGCTCACAAGCTAACACCCCCTCCGAGCAGTACTTC.

This clone was counted between two and nine times. This chain joins TRBV10-3 and TRBJ2-7; 16 bases fit TRBD2. V lost 6 bases to trimming and J lost 3 bases; unmatched junction nucleotides: 5. The CDR3 is 16 amino acids. Germline loops: CDR1 ENHRY, CDR2 SYGVKD. The CDR3 region has the DNA TGTGCCATCAGGGGACTAGCGGGAGGGAATATCTACGAGCAGTACTTC. This translates into CAIRGLAGGNIYEQYF.

Ten or more counts support this clone. The V and J genes are TRBV7-9 and TRBJ2-7; no clear D. V was clipped by 5 bases and J by 5 bases, with 10 bases between them. This CDR3 is built from 12 residues. Germline V CDR1 and CDR2: SEHNR, FQNEAQ (reference sequence). The CDR3 DNA follows: TGTGCCAGCAGCCCCCCTGGGGACGAGCAGTACTTC. The encoded protein is CASSPPGDEQYF.

As for this clone: Sequence at one end of the junction differs from germline and may be a read error. This sample also contains other DNA sequences that code for the same CDR3. This CDR3 is CASSSRELYNEQFF. The CDR3, as DNA: TGTGCCAGCAGCTCAAGAGAGCTTTACAATGAGCAATTCTTC. The genes are TRBV5-5 and TRBJ2-1, with D unresolved. CDR1 and CDR2 (germline): SGHKS, YYEKEE (reference sequence). This CDR3 has 14 residues.

The chain couples TRBV18 to TRBJ2-2; D remains unclear. Germline V gene sequence: CDR1 KGHSH, CDR2 LQKENI. Trimming took off 0 bases at V and 5 bases at J, with 7 bases between the two ends. The CDR3 is 14 residues long. The CDR3 DNA reads as TGTGCCAGCTCACCACCGTCGAGAACCGGGGAGCTGTTTTTT. This sequence encodes CASSPPSRTGELFF.